The 23 T cell receptor beta chains given below trace back to one sample, sequenced in a study of CD8 T cells in Susac syndrome. RNA totalling roughly 0.5 to 1 ug underwent reverse transcription with random hexamers. Via MiXCR, TCRdb re-called the immunoSEQ multiplex PCR reads, giving one row per CDR3 protein. The sample lists 84,000 or so distinct CDR3 sequences, 94% occurring once. Material for sequencing was CD8+ T cells from PBMCs. The source of these receptors is a human donor with Susac syndrome.

The V and J genes are TRBV20-1 and TRBJ2-1; D is possibly TRBD1 or TRBD2 (5 bases each). Germline CDR1 reads DFQATT; CDR2 reads SNEGSKA (reference sequence). The CDR3 is 14 amino acids. V was cut by 5 bases and J by 0 bases, with 11 bases left in between. The CDR3 nucleotides read TGCAGTGCTGAGGGACGGAGCTCCTACAATGAGCAGTTCTTC. Encoded protein: CSAEGRSSYNEQFF.

The chain combines TRBV6-5 with TRBJ1-1; perhaps TRBD1 as D (5 bases). The ends were cut back, 6 bases at V and 8 bases at J, with 13 bases in the middle. The CDR3 contains 12 residues. The V gene's germline CDR1 is MNHEY and CDR2 SVGAGI. This chain's CDR3 is CASSPGASEAFF. As DNA, the CDR3 is TGTGCCAGCAGCCCCGGGGCATCCGAAGCTTTCTTT.

The rearrangement uses TRBV28 and TRBJ1-5, with D uncertain. V lost 6 bases to trimming and J lost 4 bases, with 16 bases between them. The CDR3 extends over 15 amino acids. CDR1 is MDHEN and CDR2 is SYDVKM in the germline V gene. The CDR3 DNA follows: TGTGCCAGCAGGGCCGTGGCAGGCAATAATCAGCCCCAGCATTTT. It yields the protein CASRAVAGNNQPQHF.

V is TRBV3-1 and J is TRBJ1-4; D is perhaps TRBD1 (6 bases). Germline CDR1 reads LGHDT; CDR2 reads YNNKEL (reference sequence). Trimming took off 3 bases at V and 6 bases at J, with 17 bases between the two ends. This CDR3 is built from 16 residues. This CDR3 reads CASSHTPGGEDEKLFF. DNA of the CDR3: TGTGCCAGCAGCCATACCCCGGGGGGCGAGGATGAAAAACTGTTTTTT.

The CDR3 nucleotides read TGTGCCAGCACCCGACAGGGGACCGACTACGAGCAGTACTTC. Translation gives CASTRQGTDYEQYF. J is TRBJ2-7 and V is TRBV7-9; 8 bases agree with TRBD1. With V trimmed by 7 bases and J by 3 bases, 8 bases remained unmatched. Germline V CDR1 and CDR2: SEHNR, FQNEAQ (reference sequence). The length of the CDR3 is 14 residues.

The chain has TRBV5-6 and TRBJ2-7, with 9 positions matching TRBD1. Germline CDR1 is SGHDT and CDR2 is YYEEEE. The CDR3 runs 15 residues. After removal of 4 bases from V and 1 base from J, the junction contained 6 bases not matched to a gene. The CDR3 spells CASSGPGQGSYEQYF. The DNA for the CDR3 is TGTGCCAGCAGCGGCCCGGGACAGGGTTCCTACGAGCAGTACTTC.

The chain couples TRBV7-8 to TRBJ2-7; 15 nucleotides agree with TRBD2. The CDR3 is made up of 17 amino acids. V was clipped by 5 bases and J by 2 bases; unmatched bases: 7. CDR1 and CDR2 from the germline V gene are SGHVS and FQNEAQ. The CDR3 nucleotides read TGTGCCAGCAGCATGGGACTAGCGGGAGGAATCACCTACGAGCAGTACTTC. It translates to CASSMGLAGGITYEQYF.

V is TRBV12-3 or TRBV12-4 and J is TRBJ1-2; unclear D gene. This CDR3 has 12 residues. Between the trimmed V and J ends, which lost 7 bases and 8 bases, there was a span of 14 bases. CDR3 DNA sequence: TGTGCCAGCATGAATCTGGGGAGCGGCTACACCTTC. Protein: CASMNLGSGYTF.

This clonotype has just one count. The chain recombines TRBV9 with TRBJ2-1, with a weak D call TRBD1 (6 bases). Germline V gene lookup returns CDR1 SGDLS and CDR2 YYNGEE. There are 15 residues in the CDR3. Trimming left V 2 bases short and J 5 bases short, with 14 bases between. Here the CDR3 reads CASSVDQGHNNEQFF. For the CDR3, the DNA is TGTGCCAGCAGCGTGGACCAGGGACATAACAATGAGCAGTTCTTC.

The CDR3 region has the DNA TGTGCCAGCAGCCAGAAGGGGTGGAATGAGCAGTTCTTC. Amino acid sequence: CASSQKGWNEQFF. This rearrangement joins TRBV3-1 to TRBJ2-1; possible D gene TRBD1, 5 bases. Trimming stripped 3 bases from V and 7 bases from J, with 10 bases between. Germline assignment: CDR1 LGHDT and CDR2 YNNKEL (reference sequence). The CDR3 contains 13 residues.

CDR3: CASSPATGALVDTQYF. The CDR3 DNA follows: TGTGCCAGCAGCCCGGCGACAGGGGCCCTAGTGGATACGCAGTATTTT. This sequence joins TRBV11-2 and TRBJ2-3; 8 nucleotides line up with TRBD1. CDR1 is SGHAT, CDR2 FQNNGV, per germline. The CDR3 runs to 16 residues. The ends lost 5 bases at V and 6 bases at J; junction bases unmatched: 13.

The CDR3 nucleotides are TGCAGTGCTAGTGACGGCTACGAGCAGTACTTC. Its protein product is CSASDGYEQYF. This chain uses TRBV20-1 with TRBJ2-7; D remains unclear. The length of the CDR3 is 11 residues. Germline V lookup: CDR1 DFQATT, CDR2 SNEGSKA (reference sequence). Trimming took off 3 bases at V and 3 bases at J, with 6 bases between the two ends.

The CDR3 protein is CASSIGQGFYEQYF. The CDR3 nucleotides are TGTGCCAGCAGCATCGGACAGGGATTCTACGAGCAGTACTTC. The rearrangement joins TRBV11-2 to TRBJ2-7; TRBD1 agrees at 8 bases. The CDR3 totals 14 residues. Per the germline V gene, CDR1 is SGHAT and CDR2 is FQNNGV. Losses at the gene ends were 5 bases for V and 3 bases for J; bases not matched to a gene: 6.

This chain connects TRBV5-1 to TRBJ2-7; TRBD1 agrees at 8 bases. The CDR3 is 16 residues long. Germline CDR1 is SGHRS and CDR2 is YFSETQ. The ends lost 6 bases at V and 0 bases at J; junction bases unmatched: 11. This CDR3 is CASKTFGDRSSYEQYF. The CDR3, as DNA: TGCGCCAGCAAAACGTTTGGGGACAGGAGCTCCTACGAGCAGTACTTC.

In this sample, this clonotype turned up a few times. The chain is built from TRBV7-2 and TRBJ1-2; TRBD1 matches at 11 bases. The J segment lost 4 bases and the V segment lost 6 bases, leaving 4 bases of the junction unmatched. The CDR3 has 14 amino acids. The germline V gene has CDR1 SGHTA and CDR2 FQGNSA. CDR3 protein: CASSLGQGAYGYTF. The CDR3 nucleotides are TGTGCCAGCAGTCTCGGACAGGGGGCCTATGGCTACACCTTC.

The CDR3 sequence: CASSLEGGSNYGYTF. As DNA, the CDR3 is TGTGCCAGCTCACTCGAGGGAGGTTCTAACTATGGCTACACCTTC. The chain carries TRBV18 and TRBJ1-2; D unclear. V gave up 4 bases and J gave up 0 bases, with 12 bases separating them. Germline-derived CDR1 and CDR2 are KGHSH and LQKENI. This CDR3 is 15 amino acids long.

The chain joins TRBV5-5 to TRBJ1-1; D unclear. This CDR3 has 13 amino acids. The V end lost 2 bases, the J end lost 0 bases, and 5 bases lay between the germline ends. From germline, CDR1 is SGHKS and CDR2 YYEKEE (reference sequence). The DNA of the CDR3 is TGTGCCAGCAGCTTCACTATGAACACTGAAGCTTTCTTT. The encoded protein is CASSFTMNTEAFF.

In its sample, this clonotype was seen a few times. The chain recombines TRBV7-9 with TRBJ1-5; no clear D. Germline V gene sequence: CDR1 SEHNR, CDR2 FQNEAQ (reference sequence). Trimming left V 4 bases short and J 0 bases short, with 4 bases between. This CDR3 has 13 residues. CDR3 sequence reads: CASSYNSNQPQHF. For the CDR3, the DNA is TGTGCCAGCAGCTATAATAGCAATCAGCCCCAGCATTTT.

V gene TRBV27 combines with J gene TRBJ2-2; the D is unclear. The CDR3 is 11 amino acids. The germline V gene encodes CDR1 MNHEY and CDR2 SMNVEV (reference sequence). Trimming removed 4 bases from V and 6 bases from J, with 3 bases in between. The DNA of the CDR3 is TGTGCCAGCAGTTGGTCCGGGGAGCTGTTTTTT. It specifies CASSWSGELFF.

The chain recombines TRBV4-3 with TRBJ1-4; TRBD1 agrees at 10 bases. CDR1 is LGHNA, CDR2 YSLEER, per germline. After removal of 1 base from V and 8 bases from J, the junction contained 7 bases not matched to a gene. The CDR3 sequence is 16 residues long. The CDR3 region is CASSQGAGTGEEKLFF. CDR3 nucleotides: TGCGCCAGCAGCCAAGGTGCCGGGACAGGGGAGGAAAAACTGTTTTTT.

In its sample, this clonotype ranks as medium-sized. This chain joins TRBV7-9 and TRBJ2-3, with 13 bases lining up with TRBD2. This CDR3 spans 17 amino acids. The V gene end was trimmed by 2 bases and the J gene end by 5 bases; junction bases not matched to a gene: 7. Germline assignment: CDR1 SEHNR and CDR2 FQNEAQ (reference sequence). The CDR3 sequence: CASSLKGLAGSVDTQYF. CDR3 DNA sequence: TGTGCCAGCAGCTTAAAGGGACTAGCGGGAAGCGTAGATACGCAGTATTTT.

The chain joins TRBV12-3 or TRBV12-4 to TRBJ2-7; 8 bases align to TRBD2. V shed 5 bases and J 1 base; nucleotides not matched to a gene: 7. The CDR3 has 15 residues. DNA of the CDR3: TGTGCCAGCAGTATACCCCGGGAGGGTTCCTACGAGCAGTACTTC. Protein product: CASSIPREGSYEQYF.

The CDR3 region is CSAGTSGLSSYEQYF. The CDR3, as DNA: TGCAGTGCCGGGACTAGCGGCCTTAGCTCCTACGAGCAGTACTTC. The chain combines TRBV20-1 with TRBJ2-7; 11 positions match TRBD2. V was clipped by 6 bases and J by 0 bases; unmatched bases: 7. Germline V gene sequence: CDR1 DFQATT, CDR2 SNEGSKA (reference sequence). The CDR3 loop spans 15 amino acids.